These 14 T cell receptor beta chains share one sample of origin, sequenced in a study of T cell responses to AZD1222 COVID-19 vaccine. Sequenced by immunoSEQ multiplex PCR; TCRdb stores in-frame clones only, minus some. The sample shows 150,000 to 200,000 clones, around 92% of them seen only once. This material consisted of peripheral blood, taken on day 0 of AZD1222 vaccination. These receptors all stem from an adult in good health.

The chain links TRBV20-1 to TRBJ1-2, with 7 positions matching TRBD1. CDR3 length equals 13 residues. After removal of 3 bases from V and 8 bases from J, the junction contained 9 bases not matched to a gene. Germline CDR1 reads DFQATT; CDR2 reads SNEGSKA (reference sequence). CDR3 in DNA: TGCAGTGCTAGTCGACAGGGTCTGAGGGGCTACACCTTC. This translates into CSASRQGLRGYTF.

This sequence joins TRBV28 and TRBJ1-4; 8 bases align to TRBD1. CDR1 is MDHEN, CDR2 SYDVKM, per germline. This CDR3 is built from 14 residues. The ends lost 6 bases at V and 8 bases at J; junction bases unmatched: 8. As DNA, the CDR3 is TGTGCCAGCAGCCGGACAGGGATAACGGAAAAACTGTTTTTT. Translation: CASSRTGITEKLFF.

This chain uses TRBV7-9 with TRBJ1-3; weak D call: TRBD1 (6 bases). CDR1 is SEHNR, CDR2 FQNEAQ, per germline (reference sequence). Trimming pared 6 bases from V and 0 bases from J, leaving 9 bases between. CDR3 size: 14 residues. This CDR3 reads CASRQTGSGNTIYF. The CDR3 region has the DNA TGTGCCAGCAGACAGACAGGCTCTGGAAACACCATATATTTT. Full variable domain (missing parts from reference TRBV7-9 and TRBJ1-3): DTGVSQNPRHKITKRGQNVTFRCDPISEHNRLYWYRQTLGQGPEFLTYFQNEAQLEKSRLLSDRFSAERPKGSFSTLEIQRTEQGDSAMYLCASRQTGSGNTIYFGEGSWLTVV.

V usage is TRBV11-2 and J usage is TRBJ1-2, with D tentatively TRBD1 (5 bases). Germline assignment: CDR1 SGHAT and CDR2 FQNNGV. This CDR3 comprises 14 residues. Trimming took 5 bases from V and 0 from J, leaving 10 bases between them. The CDR3 DNA sequence: TGTGCCAGCAGCCAAGACAGAGCTAACTATGGCTACACCTTC. Amino acid sequence: CASSQDRANYGYTF.

The chain is built from TRBV27 and TRBJ2-7; the D is unclear. CDR1 and CDR2 (germline): MNHEY, SMNVEV (reference sequence). This CDR3 comprises 13 residues. Trimming removed 2 bases from V and 0 bases from J, with 5 bases in between. The CDR3 spells CASSLGRSYEQYF. The CDR3 DNA reads TGTGCCAGCAGTTTAGGGCGCTCCTACGAGCAGTACTTC.

This sequence joins TRBV6-5 and TRBJ1-2; no clear D gene. This CDR3 spans 13 amino acids. Trimming pared 2 bases from V and 9 bases from J, leaving 13 bases between. In germline, CDR1 is MNHEY, CDR2 SVGAGI. In nucleotides, the CDR3 is TGTGCCAGCAGTTACGGCGAAACAAGTAGCTACACCTTC. Its protein is CASSYGETSSYTF.

V usage is TRBV6-1 and J usage is TRBJ2-7; 9 bases match TRBD2. CDR1 is MNHNS and CDR2 is SASEGT in the germline V gene. The CDR3 length is 15 residues. The ends lost 1 base at V and 3 bases at J; junction bases unmatched: 4. The CDR3 bases are TGTGCCAGCAGTGAAGGTAGCGGGGGTATCTACGAGCAGTACTTC. Its translation is CASSEGSGGIYEQYF.

This chain joins TRBV2 and TRBJ1-3; D unclear. The CDR3 consists of 14 residues. Germline V gene lookup returns CDR1 SNHLY and CDR2 FYNNEI. The V end lost 3 bases, the J end lost 3 bases, and 9 bases lay between the germline ends. CDR3 sequence: CASSDLGIGNTIYF. In DNA, the CDR3 is TGTGCCAGCAGTGATCTTGGCATTGGAAACACCATATATTTT. The whole variable domain, filled in from reference TRBV2 and TRBJ1-3, reads EPEVTQTPSHQVTQMGQEVILRCVPISNHLYFYWYRQILGQKVEFLVSFYNNEISEKSEIFDDQFSVERPDGSNFTLKIRSTKLEDSAMYFCASSDLGIGNTIYFGEGSWLTVV.

J is TRBJ1-2 and V is TRBV7-9, with D hard to call. The CDR3 consists of 13 residues. From germline, CDR1 is SEHNR and CDR2 FQNEAQ (reference sequence). The germline V and J ends were trimmed by 3 bases and 7 bases, with 12 bases remaining between them. The CDR3 protein is CASSLVSGGGYTF. The CDR3 bases are TGTGCCAGCAGCTTGGTTTCCGGCGGTGGCTACACCTTC.

The chain links TRBV12-3 or TRBV12-4 to TRBJ1-5; D uncertain. Trimming left V 7 bases short and J 3 bases short, with 7 bases between. CDR3 length: 12 residues. The CDR3 region is CASTRPNQPQHF. In nucleotides, the CDR3 is TGTGCCAGCACCAGGCCCAATCAGCCCCAGCATTTT.

This clone has a single count. The genes are TRBV15 and TRBJ1-1; D not resolved. This CDR3 comprises 14 residues. Germline CDR1 and CDR2: LNHNV and YYDKDF (reference sequence). The germline V and J ends were trimmed by 1 base and 2 bases, with 8 bases remaining between them. The CDR3 protein is CATSRASDNTEAFF. In nucleotides, the CDR3 is TGTGCCACCAGCAGAGCATCAGATAACACTGAAGCTTTCTTT.

The chain combines TRBV4-1 with TRBJ2-5; D is ambiguous. Per the germline V gene, CDR1 is MGHRA and CDR2 is YSYEKL. CDR3 length: 13 amino acids. Trimming shortened V by 0 bases and J by 5 bases, and 7 bases separated the two germline ends. CDR3 sequence: CASSQEWAETQYF. The CDR3 region has the DNA TGCGCCAGCAGCCAAGAATGGGCGGAGACCCAGTACTTC.

The chain employs TRBV6-1 and TRBJ2-7; D possibly uses TRBD1 or TRBD2 (6 bases each). Looked up from germline, CDR1 is MNHNS and CDR2 is SASEGT. There are 13 residues in the CDR3. Trimming took 3 bases from V and 3 from J, leaving 9 bases between them. CDR3 sequence: CASSDEGGYEQYF. The CDR3 DNA follows: TGTGCCAGCAGTGACGAGGGGGGCTACGAGCAGTACTTC.

V gene TRBV11-3 combines with J gene TRBJ1-2; D not resolved. The CDR3 is 12 residues long. The V gene lost 1 base and the J gene lost 4 bases, with 4 bases spanning the gap. Germline CDR1 and CDR2: SGHNT and YENEEA. Here the CDR3 DNA reads TGTGCCAGCAGCTTAGTGATCTATGGCTACACCTTC. It yields the protein CASSLVIYGYTF.